Each of the 20 T cell receptor beta chains below was sequenced from the same sample in a study of identical twins. One entry per CDR3 protein results from TCRdb running MiXCR on the 5' RACE reads. The table records 200,000 to 300,000 distinct CDR3 sequences, more than 9% of them present only once. The source material was memory T cells sorted from blood. The receptor set was obtained from a man aged 45-60 years in good health.

Worth noting for this clonotype: The final CDR3 position lacks the conserved phenylalanine or tryptophan, pointing to a likely read error. The DNA is omitted, as the CDR3 cannot be located on it reliably, and the CDR3 follows TCRdb's listing. The chain carries TRBV14 and TRBJ2-7; the table's TRBD1 call for D was not verified on the DNA. Germline assignment: CDR1 SGHDN and CDR2 FVKESK. The CDR3 is made up of 9 amino acids, end residues included. The CDR3: CASPTGGQI.

With respect to this clonotype: Just one base apart from a much larger clone, this may be a read error. The V and J genes are TRBV19 and TRBJ1-3, with no clear D. CDR1 is LNHDA, CDR2 SQIVND, per germline (reference sequence). V lost 5 bases to trimming and J lost 8 bases, with 7 bases between them. This CDR3 comprises 11 residues. CDR3 residues: CASSGVDTIYF. In DNA, the CDR3 is TGTGCCAGTAGTGGCGTAGACACCATATATTTT.

This clonotype was found many times. V and J are TRBV2 and TRBJ1-6; D is unclear. Between the trimmed V and J ends, which lost 1 base and 7 bases, there was a span of 11 bases. Per germline, CDR1 SNHLY and CDR2 FYNNEI. This CDR3 has 15 amino acids. DNA of the CDR3: TGTGCCAGCAGTGAAGAGGGAAAATGGAATTCACCCCTCCACTTT. This gives the protein CASSEEGKWNSPLHF. Combining the CDR3 with reference TRBV2 and TRBJ1-6 gives the whole variable domain EPEVTQTPSHQVTQMGQEVILRCVPISNHLYFYWYRQILGQKVEFLVSFYNNEISEKSEIFDDQFSVERPDGSNFTLKIRSTKLEDSAMYFCASSEEGKWNSPLHFGNGTRLTVT.

This clonotype was seen repeatedly, ten times or more. The chain has TRBV4-3 and TRBJ2-3; 9 bases map to TRBD2. J gave up 4 bases and V 0 bases, and 5 bases lay outside the gene matches. This CDR3 has 16 amino acids. Germline V gene data show CDR1 as LGHNA and CDR2 as YSLEER. The CDR3 DNA sequence: TGCGCCAGCAGCCAAGATTTGCGGGGGGGATCAGATACGCAGTATTTT. This sequence encodes CASSQDLRGGSDTQYF.

This chain links TRBV15 with TRBJ2-5, with TRBD2 matching over 7 bases. Germline CDR1 and CDR2: LNHNV and YYDKDF (reference sequence). V shed 0 bases, J shed 5 bases, and the junction held 9 bases outside the gene matches. The CDR3 spans 16 residues. The CDR3: CATSRDPAGDWETQYF. The CDR3 DNA reads TGTGCCACCAGCAGAGATCCCGCGGGAGATTGGGAGACCCAGTACTTC.

The chain's CDR3 is CSVAGTSGGGSTDTQYF. The CDR3 DNA sequence: TGCAGCGTTGCCGGGACTAGCGGGGGGGGGAGCACAGATACGCAGTATTTT. The J gene is TRBJ2-3, the V gene TRBV29-1, with TRBD2 matching over 16 bases. Unmatched junction bases numbered 4, after V lost 4 bases and J lost 0 bases. CDR1 is SQVTM, CDR2 ANQGSEA, per germline. This CDR3 has 17 residues.

This clonotype was seen a few times. The chain recombines TRBV5-1 with TRBJ2-5; perhaps D is TRBD1 or TRBD2 (5 bases each). This CDR3 is built from 14 residues. The V end was cut by 4 bases, the J end by 5 bases, with 15 bases between. Germline assignment: CDR1 SGHRS and CDR2 YFSETQ. CDR3 residues: CASSIGTPRETQYF. The CDR3, as DNA: TGCGCCAGCAGCATAGGGACCCCACGGGAGACCCAGTACTTC.

The sample holds many counts of this clonotype. CDR3 sequence reads: CASSIGPGTSGTYEQYF. The CDR3 nucleotides read TGTGCCAGCAGCATAGGCCCCGGGACTAGCGGAACCTACGAGCAGTACTTC. This chain links TRBV7-2 with TRBJ2-7; 11 bases agree with TRBD2. The V and J ends lost 5 bases and 2 bases, in that order; junction bases with no gene match: 11. The CDR3 contains 17 residues. CDR1 and CDR2 (germline): SGHTA, FQGNSA.

At least ten counts were recorded for this clonotype. The V call is TRBV5-1, the J call TRBJ2-7, with 12 positions matching TRBD2. Per the germline V gene, CDR1 is SGHRS and CDR2 is YFSETQ. This CDR3 has 17 residues. Unmatched junction bases numbered 8, after V lost 4 bases and J lost 0 bases. The CDR3 reads CASSPGTSGPLSYEQYF. The CDR3 DNA reads as TGCGCCAGCAGCCCAGGGACTAGCGGGCCGCTCTCCTACGAGCAGTACTTC.

This clonotype was seen at least ten times. This chain links TRBV12-3 or TRBV12-4 with TRBJ2-3; D remains ambiguous. V lost 3 bases to trimming and J lost 1 base, with 8 bases between them. The CDR3 is 14 residues long. In DNA, the CDR3 is TGTGCCAGCAGTTTCTCGGCCGGCACAGATACGCAGTATTTT. Protein sequence: CASSFSAGTDTQYF.

By share of the sample, this clonotype is medium-sized. The chain carries TRBV7-2 and TRBJ2-1, with a tentative D call TRBD1 (6 bases). The CDR3 has 17 residues. Germline V CDR1 and CDR2: SGHTA, FQGNSA. V was cut by 1 base and J by 7 bases, with 20 bases left in between. CDR3 bases: TGTGCCAGCAGCTTAGGGGGCACAGGGTCCATTTTAAATGAGCAGTTCTTC. Protein sequence: CASSLGGTGSILNEQFF. Looking up the rest from reference TRBV7-2 and TRBJ2-1 gives the full variable domain: GAGVSQSPSNKVTEKGKDVELRCDPISGHTALYWYRQSLGQGLEFLIYFQGNSAPDKSGLPSDRFSAERTGGSVSTLTIQRTQQEDSAVYLCASSLGGTGSILNEQFFGPGTRLTVL.

This clonotype was observed at least ten times. V usage is TRBV20-1 and J usage is TRBJ2-7; TRBD1 matches at 7 bases. The CDR3 contains 13 residues. J lost 5 bases, V lost 3 bases, and 7 bases had no gene match. Germline V gene data show CDR1 as DFQATT and CDR2 as SNEGSKA (reference sequence). CDR3 bases: TGCAGTGCTAGGGCCGGGACAGTAAACGAGCAGTACTTC. Protein product: CSARAGTVNEQYF.

The J gene is TRBJ2-7, the V gene TRBV4-1; D may be TRBD1 or TRBD2 (6 bases each). The CDR3 length is 14 residues. CDR1 and CDR2 (germline): MGHRA, YSYEKL. V was clipped by 5 bases and J by 3 bases, with 14 bases between them. The DNA for the CDR3 is TGCGCCAGCAGCTCGGCCGGGGGCAACTACGAGCAGTACTTC. It translates to CASSSAGGNYEQYF.

The rearrangement joins TRBV9 to TRBJ1-1; D is unresolved. CDR1 SGDLS and CDR2 YYNGEE come from the germline V gene. The CDR3 consists of 15 residues. V lost 0 bases and J lost 1, with 10 bases in between. CDR3 sequence (DNA): TGTGCCAGCAGCGTAGTCAAAGGCCAGAACACTGAAGCTTTCTTT. Protein product: CASSVVKGQNTEAFF.

This clonotype was recorded many times. The J gene is TRBJ1-2, the V gene TRBV5-1, with 7 bases lining up with TRBD1. Unmatched junction bases numbered 13, after V lost 3 bases and J lost 8 bases. The length of the CDR3 is 15 residues. Germline V gene sequence: CDR1 SGHRS, CDR2 YFSETQ. CDR3 nucleotides: TGCGCCAGCAGCTCCATGACAGGGATTGGGTCGGGCTACACCTTC. It codes for CASSSMTGIGSGYTF.

This clonotype showed up many times. The chain links TRBV12-3 or TRBV12-4 to TRBJ2-7, with D hard to call. The length of the CDR3 is 12 residues. Trimming took off 5 bases at V and 7 bases at J, with 12 bases between the two ends. The CDR3 sequence: CASSLRKREQYF. In DNA form, the CDR3 reads TGTGCCAGCAGTCTAAGGAAACGGGAGCAGTACTTC.

In this sample, this clonotype turned up many times. The chain employs TRBV29-1 and TRBJ2-1; no definite D call. The germline V gene has CDR1 SQVTM and CDR2 ANQGSEA. The CDR3 contains 12 residues. V was trimmed by 0 bases and J by 9 bases, leaving 9 bases between them. The CDR3 reads CSVEDWLSEQFF. The DNA for the CDR3 is TGCAGCGTTGAAGATTGGTTGTCTGAGCAGTTCTTC.

There are a few counts of this clonotype. This sequence joins TRBV28 and TRBJ2-1; maybe TRBD2 (6 bases). Germline CDR1 and CDR2: MDHEN and SYDVKM. The CDR3 is 14 amino acids. Trimming stripped 5 bases from V and 2 bases from J, with 10 bases between. The CDR3 protein is CASSGLIAYNEQFF. The CDR3 bases are TGTGCCAGCAGTGGACTAATAGCCTACAATGAGCAGTTCTTC. Together with reference TRBV28 and TRBJ2-1, the CDR3 gives the full variable domain: DVKVTQSSRYLVKRTGEKVFLECVQDMDHENMFWYRQDPGLGLRLIYFSYDVKMKEKGDIPEGYSVSREKKERFSLILESASTNQTSMYLCASSGLIAYNEQFFGPGTRLTVL.

V gene TRBV7-9 combines with J gene TRBJ2-2; 11 nucleotides align to TRBD2. CDR1 is SEHNR and CDR2 is FQNEAQ in the germline V gene (reference sequence). J was trimmed by 6 bases and V by 8 bases; bases with no gene match: 8. The CDR3 is 15 amino acids. The CDR3 DNA reads TGTGCCAGCGGGCCTCCGGGACTAGCGGCCGGGGAGCTGTTTTTT. It specifies CASGPPGLAAGELFF.

Note on this clonotype: This may arise from a read error, as a much more abundant clone is one base away. Given the absence of the conserved phenylalanine or tryptophan at the CDR3 end, a read error is likely. The V and J genes are TRBV4-3 and TRBJ2-1; TRBD2 aligns across 9 bases. V was clipped by 0 bases and J by 8 bases; unmatched bases: 11. Looked up from germline, CDR1 is LGHNA and CDR2 is YSLEER. This CDR3 is 17 amino acids long. The CDR3 region is CASSQEAAGGVPDEQFL. The CDR3 coding sequence is TGCGCCAGCAGCCAAGAGGCGGCGGGAGGGGTCCCCGATGAGCAGTTCTTA.